This TCR beta chain comes out of a study of blood T cell repertoires in COVID-19. Overall study: From the United States, Italy and Spain came samples of acute and convalescent COVID-19. PBMCs, B-cell-depleted T cells, or T cells were the source of the cDNA or gDNA that made up the material.

In the source study's methods: Amplification with reference gene primers provided the estimates of nucleated cell counts. Measured with immunoSEQ multiplex PCR; TCRdb has only the in-frame clones, and not every one. The V and J calls and the clone size are those of that table, but D and trimming were determined from the DNA. The sample has fewer than 300,000 clones, roughly 85% seen once. The clonotype comes from a human donor in a cohort sampled during active COVID-19. The sample consisted of peripheral blood.

CDR3 sequence (DNA): TGTGCCAGCAGTTGGAGGGGGGGACACTCTGGAAACACCATATATTTT. Its protein product is CASSWRGGHSGNTIYF. The chain couples TRBV6-5 to TRBJ1-3; possibly TRBD1 for D (6 bases). This CDR3 is 16 amino acids long. CDR1 and CDR2 from the germline V gene are MNHEY and SVGAGI. V was trimmed by 4 bases and J by 0 bases, leaving 13 bases between them.